This T cell receptor (beta chain) was sequenced in a study of radiation and T cells in renal cell carcinoma. In this sample, this clone turned up a few times. What it binds is unknown. Treatment noted: treatment-naive control, cytoreductive nephrectomy. Control samples are tumors resected by cytoreductive nephrectomy without prior radiation. The patient's renal cell carcinoma had clear cell pathology. Study results and limitations: In nephrectomy-only tumors, top 100 clonotypes averaged roughly 43%, versus about 50% irradiated. Sampling covered only about 0.96 g of each tumor.

Here immunoSEQ multiplex PCR was the method, and the copy in TCRdb shows in-frame clones only, minus some. The sample lists 18,000 or so clones; about three fifths were seen once. The input for sequencing was tumor tissue, taken from a patient whose treatment was nephrectomy without radiotherapy. This sequence was found in a man aged 45-60 years with renal cell carcinoma.

CDR3 sequence: CASSLGTGGSGYTF. The CDR3 nucleotides read TGTGCCAGCAGCTTAGGGACAGGGGGGAGTGGCTACACCTTC. V gene TRBV7-2 combines with J gene TRBJ1-2; TRBD1 matches at 10 bases. V gave up 1 base and J gave up 7 bases; unmatched junction bases: 3. CDR1 and CDR2 (germline): SGHTA, FQGNSA. This CDR3 has 14 residues.